Listed here are 30 T cell receptor beta chains from one sample, sequenced in a study of T cell repertoires and HLA-DP antigens. Libraries were prepared by immunoSEQ multiplex PCR; TCRdb keeps only in-frame clonotypes and omits some of them. The data contain over 100,000 clones, over 90% of them singletons. Their antigens are not known. Sequencing used CD4+ T cells from PBMCs. These receptors were obtained from a woman aged 18-35 years in good health and CMV-seronegative.

This chain joins TRBV6-5 and TRBJ2-1, with D tentatively TRBD1 (5 bases). The CDR3 runs 13 residues. Looked up from germline, CDR1 is MNHEY and CDR2 is SVGAGI. V was clipped by 7 bases and J by 9 bases, with 16 bases between them. The CDR3 bases are TGTGCCAGCACCCACGGGCAGGGCAGTGAGCAGTTCTTC. It specifies CASTHGQGSEQFF.

The J gene is TRBJ2-1, the V gene TRBV7-3; D tentatively reads TRBD1 or TRBD2 (6 bases each). CDR3 length equals 15 residues. V was trimmed by 3 bases and J by 8 bases, leaving 17 bases between them. Germline CDR1 and CDR2: SGHTA and FQGTGA. Here the CDR3 reads CASSLRLAGEDEQFF. CDR3 coding DNA: TGTGCCAGCAGCTTGAGATTGGCAGGGGAGGATGAGCAGTTCTTC.

This clone showed up just once. This rearrangement joins TRBV5-1 to TRBJ2-7; D is perhaps TRBD2 (6 bases). V gave up 1 base and J gave up 4 bases, with 24 bases separating them. Per the germline V gene, CDR1 is SGHRS and CDR2 is YFSETQ. This CDR3 is built from 18 residues. For the CDR3, the DNA is TGCGCCAGCAGCTTGCGTCCTGGTCGGAGGGAATTGGGGTACGAGCAGTACTTC. It encodes CASSLRPGRRELGYEQYF.

J is TRBJ1-2 and V is TRBV5-1, with D perhaps TRBD1 (6 bases). Between the trimmed V and J ends, which lost 0 bases and 2 bases, there was a span of 14 bases. CDR1 is SGHRS, CDR2 YFSETQ, per germline. This CDR3 has 16 amino acids. The CDR3 loop is CASSLASPTGNYGYTF. The CDR3 DNA sequence: TGCGCCAGCAGCTTGGCTTCTCCGACAGGCAACTATGGCTACACCTTC.

The V gene is TRBV7-2, the J gene TRBJ2-5; 11 nucleotides line up with TRBD2. The J segment lost 4 bases and the V segment lost 1 base, leaving 8 bases of the junction unmatched. Per the germline V gene, CDR1 is SGHTA and CDR2 is FQGNSA. This CDR3 contains 17 residues. CDR3 protein: CASSLVLAGGARETQYF. CDR3 nucleotides: TGTGCCAGCAGCTTAGTTTTAGCGGGGGGGGCGAGAGAGACCCAGTACTTC.

The V and J genes are TRBV18 and TRBJ1-1; D gene ambiguous. The CDR3 has 13 amino acids. The V gene's germline CDR1 is KGHSH and CDR2 LQKENI. V dropped 3 bases and J dropped 2 bases, with 7 bases sitting between them. This chain's CDR3 is CASSPQINTEAFF. The CDR3 nucleotides are TGTGCCAGCTCACCGCAGATTAACACTGAAGCTTTCTTT.

The V call is TRBV6-5, the J call TRBJ2-3; 8 bases agree with TRBD1. Germline CDR1 MNHEY, CDR2 SVGAGI. Germline trimming cut 6 bases from V and 0 bases from J; bases unmatched to any gene: 2. The CDR3 consists of 14 residues. CDR3 bases: TGTGCCAGCAGCCGGACAGGGAGCACAGATACGCAGTATTTT. Protein product: CASSRTGSTDTQYF.

V is TRBV7-9 and J is TRBJ2-3; TRBD1 agrees at 7 bases. After removal of 1 base from V and 2 bases from J, the junction contained 6 bases not matched to a gene. This CDR3 spans 16 amino acids. Germline V lookup: CDR1 SEHNR, CDR2 FQNEAQ (reference sequence). The CDR3 bases are TGTGCCAGCAGCTTAGAGCTTGGACAGGTCACAGATACGCAGTATTTT. Translated, it gives CASSLELGQVTDTQYF.

This clone was detected once. V usage is TRBV6-1 and J usage is TRBJ2-1, with 8 bases aligning to TRBD1. V lost 11 bases to trimming and J lost 3 bases; unmatched junction nucleotides: 9. The germline gives CDR1 MNHNS, CDR2 SASEGT. The CDR3 runs 14 residues. CDR3 in amino acids: CAAEDRAVYNEQFF. DNA for the CDR3: TGTGCCGCCGAGGACAGGGCCGTCTACAATGAGCAGTTCTTC.

The chain employs TRBV19 and TRBJ2-7; TRBD2 matches 8 bases. CDR1 LNHDA and CDR2 SQIVND come from the germline V gene (reference sequence). The J segment lost 1 base and the V segment lost 3 bases, leaving 5 bases of the junction unmatched. The CDR3 covers 15 residues. Here the CDR3 reads CASSIISGGSYEQYF. The CDR3 nucleotides read TGTGCCAGTAGTATCATCAGCGGGGGATCCTACGAGCAGTACTTC.

This chain uses TRBV11-2 with TRBJ2-3, with a possible D match to TRBD1 (6 bases). Germline CDR1 reads SGHAT; CDR2 reads FQNNGV. The germline V and J ends were trimmed by 10 bases and 6 bases, with 20 bases remaining between them. The CDR3 is 14 amino acids. DNA for the CDR3: TGTGCCACCGCTTTGCCAGGGGCAGCGGATACGCAGTATTTT. This translates into CATALPGAADTQYF.

In its sample, this clone was seen once. The rearrangement joins TRBV5-1 to TRBJ2-5, with a tentative D call TRBD2 (5 bases). CDR3 length equals 15 residues. Trimming took off 0 bases at V and 1 base at J, with 10 bases between the two ends. The V gene's germline CDR1 is SGHRS and CDR2 YFSETQ. The CDR3 nucleotides are TGCGCCAGCAGCTTGGTACCGGGATCCCAAGAGACCCAGTACTTC. This translates into CASSLVPGSQETQYF.

V gene TRBV19 combines with J gene TRBJ2-7, with D maybe TRBD1 (6 bases). Germline assignment: CDR1 LNHDA and CDR2 SQIVND (reference sequence). Trimming pared 3 bases from V and 2 bases from J, leaving 20 bases between. This CDR3 has 17 residues. CDR3 nucleotide sequence: TGTGCCAGTAGTATTTGGGGCACGTCGGGACACCCCTACGAGCAGTACTTC. Its translation is CASSIWGTSGHPYEQYF.

The chain joins TRBV29-1 to TRBJ1-1; D not certain. CDR3 length equals 13 residues. Germline V lookup: CDR1 SQVTM, CDR2 ANQGSEA. With 1 base removed from V and 0 bases from J, the gap between germline ends came to 6 bases. Here the CDR3 reads CSVEGKMNTEAFF. CDR3 in DNA: TGCAGCGTTGAAGGGAAAATGAACACTGAAGCTTTCTTT.

The chain couples TRBV7-6 to TRBJ2-1; no definite D call. The V gene lost 0 bases and the J gene lost 7 bases, with 7 bases spanning the gap. Germline V gene sequence: CDR1 SGHVS, CDR2 FNYEAQ. The CDR3 is made up of 13 amino acids. The CDR3 region is CASSLALGNEQFF. In nucleotides, the CDR3 is TGTGCCAGCAGCTTAGCCCTTGGGAATGAGCAGTTCTTC.

J is TRBJ1-3 and V is TRBV7-9; 7 positions match TRBD1. The CDR3 contains 14 residues. Trimming at V came to 4 bases and at J to 2 bases, leaving 2 bases not matched to a gene. CDR1 and CDR2 (germline): SEHNR, FQNEAQ (reference sequence). The CDR3 DNA sequence: TGTGCCAGCAGCTCACAGGGGACTGGAAACACCATATATTTT. It encodes CASSSQGTGNTIYF.

This clone was detected only once. This rearrangement joins TRBV2 to TRBJ2-2; D not certain. The ends were cut back, 7 bases at V and 2 bases at J, with 11 bases in the middle. This CDR3 contains 14 residues. In germline, CDR1 is SNHLY, CDR2 FYNNEI. CDR3 DNA sequence: TGTGCCAGCAAAAAAGCAGAAAACACCGGGGAGCTGTTTTTT. Residues: CASKKAENTGELFF.

The sample holds one count of this clone. This chain joins TRBV13 and TRBJ2-1; 7 bases agree with TRBD2. V lost 5 bases and J lost 0; bases outside the gene matches: 13. The CDR3 has 18 amino acids. Per the germline V gene, CDR1 is PRHDT and CDR2 is FYEKMQ (reference sequence). CDR3 in amino acids: CASSGRVAGTSSYNEQFF. CDR3 in DNA: TGTGCCAGCAGCGGGAGGGTGGCGGGGACCAGCTCCTACAATGAGCAGTTCTTC.

The J gene is TRBJ1-6, the V gene TRBV10-3, with D possibly being TRBD1 (5 bases). The CDR3 runs 18 residues. Looked up from germline, CDR1 is ENHRY and CDR2 is SYGVKD. V was trimmed by 3 bases and J by 0 bases, leaving 15 bases between them. The CDR3 DNA is TGTGCCATCAGTGAACCGGCAGGGAATAGCTCCTATAATTCACCCCTCCACTTT. It yields the protein CAISEPAGNSSYNSPLHF.

J is TRBJ2-1 and V is TRBV7-3; the match to TRBD2 covers 10 bases. V was clipped by 5 bases and J by 7 bases; unmatched bases: 8. CDR1 SGHTA and CDR2 FQGTGA come from the germline V gene. The length of the CDR3 is 15 residues. CDR3 region: CASSPRTSGKNEQFF. CDR3 nucleotides: TGTGCCAGCAGCCCACGGACTAGCGGCAAGAATGAGCAGTTCTTC.

This clone was counted a few times. This rearrangement joins TRBV15 to TRBJ1-5; D unclear. The CDR3 runs to 13 residues. Germline CDR1 LNHNV, CDR2 YYDKDF (reference sequence). With 0 bases removed from V and 1 base from J, the gap between germline ends came to 1 base. The CDR3 reads CATSRESNQPQHF. The CDR3, as DNA: TGTGCCACCAGCAGAGAGAGCAATCAGCCCCAGCATTTT.

This chain uses TRBV6-6 with TRBJ1-1; D not certain. Trimming shortened V by 6 bases and J by 4 bases, and 15 bases separated the two germline ends. Germline loops: CDR1 MNHNY, CDR2 SVGAGI (reference sequence). The CDR3 runs 14 residues. The CDR3 DNA reads TGTGCCAGCAGCCACCCCCGGGCGCGCACTGAAGCTTTCTTT. Amino acids: CASSHPRARTEAFF.

The chain employs TRBV19 and TRBJ1-1; the D gene is possibly TRBD1 (5 bases). The CDR3 spans 14 residues. In germline, CDR1 is LNHDA, CDR2 SQIVND (reference sequence). V lost 2 bases and J lost 1, with 8 bases in between. For the CDR3, the DNA is TGTGCCAGTAGTATAAGTGGGGGGAACACTGAAGCTTTCTTT. Its protein product is CASSISGGNTEAFF.

CDR3 DNA sequence: TGTGCCAGCAGTTTGACTAGCGGGAGGACCCACGGGCAGTTCTTC. Protein product: CASSLTSGRTHGQFF. The gene calls are TRBV27 and TRBJ2-1, with TRBD2 matching over 13 bases. The CDR3 extends over 15 amino acids. Per germline, CDR1 MNHEY and CDR2 SMNVEV (reference sequence). Losses at the gene ends were 3 bases for V and 12 bases for J; bases not matched to a gene: 8.

The chain is built from TRBV15 and TRBJ1-2, with D unclear. This CDR3 region has 13 residues. V was trimmed by 6 bases and J by 0 bases, leaving 8 bases between them. The germline gives CDR1 LNHNV, CDR2 YYDKDF (reference sequence). CDR3 region: CATRRASNYGYTF. The DNA for the CDR3 is TGTGCCACCAGGAGGGCGTCTAACTATGGCTACACCTTC.

V usage is TRBV5-1 and J usage is TRBJ2-7; possible D gene TRBD2, 6 bases. The CDR3 is 16 amino acids. The V gene's germline CDR1 is SGHRS and CDR2 YFSETQ. V lost 2 bases, J lost 0 bases, and 15 bases lay in between. CDR3 nucleotide sequence: TGCGCCAGCAGCTTAACCGGGAGCGAGAGCTCCTACGAGCAGTACTTC. Its translation: CASSLTGSESSYEQYF.

V gene TRBV11-3 combines with J gene TRBJ2-5; TRBD1 might be the D (6 bases). This CDR3 has 13 residues. V shed 9 bases and J shed 1 base, with 12 bases lying between them. CDR1 SGHNT and CDR2 YENEEA come from the germline V gene. CDR3 region: CASSTGSQETQYF. In nucleotides, the CDR3 is TGTGCCAGTTCAACAGGGAGCCAAGAGACCCAGTACTTC.

The genes are TRBV4-3 and TRBJ1-2; D uncertain. Germline CDR1 and CDR2: LGHNA and YSLEER. The length of the CDR3 is 14 residues. V lost 4 bases and J 1 base, leaving 10 bases between the germline ends. The CDR3 loop reads CASSRGNGNYGYTF. CDR3 DNA sequence: TGCGCCAGCAGCCGCGGCAACGGTAACTATGGCTACACCTTC.

V gene TRBV5-1 combines with J gene TRBJ2-3, with 7 positions matching TRBD1. The CDR3 is 16 amino acids. Germline V gives CDR1 SGHRS, CDR2 YFSETQ. With 4 bases clipped from V and 2 bases from J, the junction kept 10 bases outside the gene matches. CDR3 amino acids: CASSQRRQGPTDTQYF. In nucleotides, the CDR3 is TGCGCCAGCAGCCAACGTAGACAGGGACCCACAGATACGCAGTATTTT.

The CDR3 DNA sequence: TGTGCCAGCAGGGACACTTACAGCGAGCAGTACTTC. Encoded protein: CASRDTYSEQYF. J is TRBJ2-7 and V is TRBV7-2; possibly TRBD1 for D (5 bases). Deletions cut 6 bases from V and 6 bases from J, with 12 bases between. The CDR3 is made up of 12 amino acids. From germline, CDR1 is SGHTA and CDR2 FQGNSA.